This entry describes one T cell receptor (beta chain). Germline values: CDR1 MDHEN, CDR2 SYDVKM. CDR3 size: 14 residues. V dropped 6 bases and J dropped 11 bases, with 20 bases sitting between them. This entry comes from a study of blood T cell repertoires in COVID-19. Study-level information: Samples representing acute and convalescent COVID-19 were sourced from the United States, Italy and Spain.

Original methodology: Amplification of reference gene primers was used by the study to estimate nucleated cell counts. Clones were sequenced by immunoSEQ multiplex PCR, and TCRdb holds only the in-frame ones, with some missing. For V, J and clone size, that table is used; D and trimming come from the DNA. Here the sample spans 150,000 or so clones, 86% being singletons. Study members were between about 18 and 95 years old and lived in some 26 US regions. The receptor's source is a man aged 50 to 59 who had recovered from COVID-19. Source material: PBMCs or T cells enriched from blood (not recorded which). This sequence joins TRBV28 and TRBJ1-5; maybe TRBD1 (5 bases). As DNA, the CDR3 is TGTGCCAGCAGAGAAAGGAACCGGGACTTTGCCCAGCATTTT. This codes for CASRERNRDFAQHF.